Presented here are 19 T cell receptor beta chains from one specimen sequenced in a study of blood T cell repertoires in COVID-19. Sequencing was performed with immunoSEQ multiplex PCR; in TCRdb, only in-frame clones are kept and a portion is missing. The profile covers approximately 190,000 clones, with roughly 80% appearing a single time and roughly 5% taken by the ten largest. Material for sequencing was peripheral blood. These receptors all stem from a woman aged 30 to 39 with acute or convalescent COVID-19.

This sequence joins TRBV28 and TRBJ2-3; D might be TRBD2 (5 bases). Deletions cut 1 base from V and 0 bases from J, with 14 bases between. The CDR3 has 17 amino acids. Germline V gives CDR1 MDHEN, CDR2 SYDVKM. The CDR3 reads CASSLSSGLVSTDTQYF. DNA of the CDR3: TGTGCCAGCAGTTTATCTAGTGGACTGGTTAGCACAGATACGCAGTATTTT.

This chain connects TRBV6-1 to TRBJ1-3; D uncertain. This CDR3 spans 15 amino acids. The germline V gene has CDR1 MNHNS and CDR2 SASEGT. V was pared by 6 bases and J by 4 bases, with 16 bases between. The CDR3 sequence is CASRPTVVPGNTIYF. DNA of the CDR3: TGTGCCAGCAGACCGACTGTCGTCCCGGGAAACACCATATATTTT.

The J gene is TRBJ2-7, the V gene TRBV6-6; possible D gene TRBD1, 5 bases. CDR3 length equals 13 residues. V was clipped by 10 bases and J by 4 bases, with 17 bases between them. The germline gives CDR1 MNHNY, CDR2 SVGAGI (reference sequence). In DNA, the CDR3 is TGTGCCACCCGTTTTACAGGCTCGTACGAGCAGTACTTC. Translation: CATRFTGSYEQYF.

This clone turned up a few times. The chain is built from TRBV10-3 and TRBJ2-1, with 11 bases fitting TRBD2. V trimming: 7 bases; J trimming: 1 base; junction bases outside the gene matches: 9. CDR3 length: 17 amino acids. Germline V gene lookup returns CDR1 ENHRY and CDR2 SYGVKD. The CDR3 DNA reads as TGTGCCATCACCGAGAATCCTAGCGGGGGGTCCTACAATGAGCAGTTCTTC. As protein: CAITENPSGGSYNEQFF.

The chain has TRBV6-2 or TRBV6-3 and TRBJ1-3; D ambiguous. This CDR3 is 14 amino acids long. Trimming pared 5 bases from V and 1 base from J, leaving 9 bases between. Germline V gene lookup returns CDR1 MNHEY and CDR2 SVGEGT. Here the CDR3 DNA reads TGTGCCAGCAGTCCCGGGTCATCTGGAAACACCATATATTTT. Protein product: CASSPGSSGNTIYF.

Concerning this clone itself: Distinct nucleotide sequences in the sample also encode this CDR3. The DNA of the CDR3 is TGTGCCATCAGATACGCAGGGGTCTACAATGAGCAGTTCTTC. Its protein product is CAIRYAGVYNEQFF. The chain recombines TRBV10-3 with TRBJ2-1, with D perhaps TRBD1 (6 bases). The CDR3 spans 14 residues. Between the trimmed V and J ends, which lost 6 bases and 3 bases, there was a span of 12 bases. Germline values: CDR1 ENHRY, CDR2 SYGVKD.

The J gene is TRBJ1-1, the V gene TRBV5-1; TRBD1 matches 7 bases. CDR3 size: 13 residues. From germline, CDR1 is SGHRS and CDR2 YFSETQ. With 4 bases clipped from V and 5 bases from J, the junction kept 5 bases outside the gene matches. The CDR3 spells CASSTGTATEAFF. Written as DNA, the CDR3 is TGCGCCAGCAGCACCGGGACAGCAACTGAAGCTTTCTTT.

This CDR3 reads CAISESPTGEDTQYF. The CDR3 DNA follows: TGTGCCATCAGTGAGTCCCCGACAGGGGAAGATACGCAGTATTTT. The chain is built from TRBV10-3 and TRBJ2-3; TRBD1 matches 8 bases. Germline CDR1 reads ENHRY; CDR2 reads SYGVKD. J was trimmed by 5 bases and V by 0 bases; bases with no gene match: 4. The length of the CDR3 is 15 residues.

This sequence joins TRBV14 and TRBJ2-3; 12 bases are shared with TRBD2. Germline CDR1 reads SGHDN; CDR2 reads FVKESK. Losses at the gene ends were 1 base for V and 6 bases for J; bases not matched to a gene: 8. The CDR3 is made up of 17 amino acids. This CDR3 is CASSQARLAGAGDTQYF. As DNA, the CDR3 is TGTGCCAGCAGCCAAGCCCGACTAGCGGGGGCGGGGGATACGCAGTATTTT.

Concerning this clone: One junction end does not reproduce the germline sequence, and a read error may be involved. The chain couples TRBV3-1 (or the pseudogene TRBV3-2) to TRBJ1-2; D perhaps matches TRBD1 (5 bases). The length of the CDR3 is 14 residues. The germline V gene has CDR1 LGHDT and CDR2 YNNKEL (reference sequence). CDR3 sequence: CASSAGAGSFFMAF. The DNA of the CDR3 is TGTGCCAGCAGCGCAGGAGCAGGGTCTTTCTTTATGGCCTTC.

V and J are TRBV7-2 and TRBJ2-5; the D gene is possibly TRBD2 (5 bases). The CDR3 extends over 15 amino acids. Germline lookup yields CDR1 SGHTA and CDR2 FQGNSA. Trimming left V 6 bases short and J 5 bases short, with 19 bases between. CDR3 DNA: TGTGCCAGCAGTAGAGGGAAGCCACGGTCGGAGACCCAGTACTTC. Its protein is CASSRGKPRSETQYF.

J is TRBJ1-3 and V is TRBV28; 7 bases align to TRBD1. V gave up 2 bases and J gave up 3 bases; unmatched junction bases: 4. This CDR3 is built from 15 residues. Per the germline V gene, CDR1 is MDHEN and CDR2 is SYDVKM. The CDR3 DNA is TGTGCCAGCAGTTTAACAGGGGCAGGTGGAAACACCATATATTTT. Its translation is CASSLTGAGGNTIYF.

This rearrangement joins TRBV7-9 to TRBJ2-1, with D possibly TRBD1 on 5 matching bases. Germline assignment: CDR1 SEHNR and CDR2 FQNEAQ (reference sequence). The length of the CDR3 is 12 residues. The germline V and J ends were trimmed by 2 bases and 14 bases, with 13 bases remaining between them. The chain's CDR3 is CASSLSPQEKFF. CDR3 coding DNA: TGTGCCAGCAGCTTAAGTCCACAGGAGAAGTTCTTC. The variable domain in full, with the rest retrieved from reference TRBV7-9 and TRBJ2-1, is DTGVSQNPRHKITKRGQNVTFRCDPISEHNRLYWYRQTLGQGPEFLTYFQNEAQLEKSRLLSDRFSAERPKGSFSTLEIQRTEQGDSAMYLCASSLSPQEKFFGPGTRLTVL.

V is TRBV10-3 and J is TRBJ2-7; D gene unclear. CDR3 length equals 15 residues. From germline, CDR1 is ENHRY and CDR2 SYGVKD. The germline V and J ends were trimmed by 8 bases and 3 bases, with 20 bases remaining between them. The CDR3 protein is CAIFPPRGLIYEQYF. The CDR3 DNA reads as TGTGCCATCTTCCCCCCCAGAGGTTTAATCTACGAGCAGTACTTC.

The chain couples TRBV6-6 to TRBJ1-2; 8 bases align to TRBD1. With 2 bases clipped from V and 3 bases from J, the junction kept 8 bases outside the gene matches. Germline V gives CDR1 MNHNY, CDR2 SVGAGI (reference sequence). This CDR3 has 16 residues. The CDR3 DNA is TGTGCCAGCAGTTACGGACAGGGCCTGGGGGACTATGGCTACACCTTC. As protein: CASSYGQGLGDYGYTF.

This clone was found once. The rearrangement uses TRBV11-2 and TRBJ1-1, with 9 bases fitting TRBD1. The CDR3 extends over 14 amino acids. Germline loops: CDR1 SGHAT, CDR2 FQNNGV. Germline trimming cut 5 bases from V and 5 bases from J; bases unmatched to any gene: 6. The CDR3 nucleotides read TGTGCCAGCAGCCTGACAGGGGGTTTAACTGAAGCTTTCTTT. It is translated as CASSLTGGLTEAFF.

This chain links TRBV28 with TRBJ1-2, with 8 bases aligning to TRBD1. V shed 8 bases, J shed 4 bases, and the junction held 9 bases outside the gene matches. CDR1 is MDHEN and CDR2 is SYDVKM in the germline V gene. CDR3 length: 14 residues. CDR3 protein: CASAPQGAGYGYTF. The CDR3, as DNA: TGTGCCAGCGCCCCGCAGGGGGCCGGCTATGGCTACACCTTC.

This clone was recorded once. The CDR3, as DNA: TGTGCCAGTAGTCCGAACTACTACGAGCAGTACTTC. It translates to CASSPNYYEQYF. This chain links TRBV19 with TRBJ2-7; D ambiguous. Trimming shortened V by 5 bases and J by 3 bases, and 8 bases separated the two germline ends. Looked up from germline, CDR1 is LNHDA and CDR2 is SQIVND (reference sequence). CDR3 size: 12 residues. Filled out from reference TRBV19 and TRBJ2-7, the complete variable domain reads DGGITQSPKYLFRKEGQNVTLSCEQNLNHDAMYWYRQDPGQGLRLIYYSQIVNDFQKGDIAEGYSVSREKKESFPLTVTSAQKNPTAFYLCASSPNYYEQYFGPGTRLTVT.

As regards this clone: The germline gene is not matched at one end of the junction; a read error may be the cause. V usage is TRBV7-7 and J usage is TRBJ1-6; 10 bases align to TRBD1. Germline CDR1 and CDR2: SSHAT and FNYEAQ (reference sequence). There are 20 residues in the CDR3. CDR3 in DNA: TGTGCTAGCAGCTTAAAGTGGGACAGGGGACTGAGCTCCTATAATTCACCCCTCCACTTT. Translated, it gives CASSLKWDRGLSSYNSPLHF.